This T cell receptor beta chain was sequenced in a study of blood T cell repertoires in COVID-19. Background on the study: Spain, Italy and the United States supplied samples that represented acute and convalescent COVID-19. PBMCs, B-cell-depleted T cells, or T cells provided the cDNA or gDNA that made up the material.

CDR3 length: 13 residues. V was shortened by 6 bases and J by 7 bases, with 10 bases between the two germline ends. CDR1 and CDR2 (germline): SGHTA, FQGNSA. Original handling: Quantification of nucleated cells was approximated via reference gene primer amplification. The assay was immunoSEQ multiplex PCR, and TCRdb's table has in-frame clones only and misses some. V and J calls and clone size follow that table, whereas D and trimming were derived from the DNA. The profile covers about 110,000 clones, with 87% appearing a single time and approximately 4.8% taken by the ten largest. This clone is categorized as medium-sized (0.01 to 0.1%).

The material sequenced was peripheral blood. V is TRBV7-2 and J is TRBJ1-6; tentative D call: TRBD1 (5 bases). This sequence was found in a human donor in a cohort sampled during active COVID-19. The CDR3, as DNA: TGTGCCAGCAGTTTTGGGGCCAATTCACCCCTCCACTTT. Translating gives CASSFGANSPLHF.